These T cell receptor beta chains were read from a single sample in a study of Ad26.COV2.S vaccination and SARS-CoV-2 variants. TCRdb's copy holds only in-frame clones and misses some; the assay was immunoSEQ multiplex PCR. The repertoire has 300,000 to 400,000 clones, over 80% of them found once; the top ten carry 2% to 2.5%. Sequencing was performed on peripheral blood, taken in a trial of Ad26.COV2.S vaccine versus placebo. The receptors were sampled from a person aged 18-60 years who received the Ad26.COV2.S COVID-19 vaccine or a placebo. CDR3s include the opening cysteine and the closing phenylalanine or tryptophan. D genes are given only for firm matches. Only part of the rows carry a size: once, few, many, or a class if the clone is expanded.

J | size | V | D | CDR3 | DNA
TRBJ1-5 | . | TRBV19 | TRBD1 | CASSIDRGDQPQHF | TGTGCCAGTAGTATTGACAGGGGAGATCAGCCCCAGCATTTT
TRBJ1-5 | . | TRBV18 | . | CASSLNRDNQPQHF | TGTGCCAGCTCACTAAACAGGGACAATCAGCCCCAGCATTTT
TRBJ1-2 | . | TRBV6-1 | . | CASSEAPSTNYGYTF | TGTGCCAGCAGTGAAGCCCCCAGTACTAACTATGGCTACACCTTC
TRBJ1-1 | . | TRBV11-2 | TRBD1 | CASSRQGVSAEAFF | TGTGCCAGCAGTAGACAGGGGGTCAGCGCTGAAGCTTTCTTT
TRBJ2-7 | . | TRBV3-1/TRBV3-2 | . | CASSPTYEVGYEQYF | TGTGCCAGCAGCCCCACATATGAGGTTGGCTACGAGCAGTACTTC
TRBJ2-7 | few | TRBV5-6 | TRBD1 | CASSRPGTGFRVTYEQYF | TGTGCCAGCAGCCGTCCCGGGACAGGGTTTCGGGTAACCTACGAGCAGTACTTC
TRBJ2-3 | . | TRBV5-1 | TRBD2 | CASSWLAGGPKGDTQYF | TGCGCCAGCAGCTGGTTAGCGGGGGGCCCTAAGGGGGATACGCAGTATTTT
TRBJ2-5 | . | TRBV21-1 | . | CASSNRGGMLETQYF | TGTGCCAGCAGCAATCGGGGGGGCATGTTAGAGACCCAGTACTTC
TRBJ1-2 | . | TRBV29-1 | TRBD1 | CSVRDRGTEGYTF | TGCAGCGTTAGGGACAGGGGGACGGAAGGCTACACCTTC
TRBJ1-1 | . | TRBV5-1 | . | CASSLGGGATNTEAFF | TGCGCCAGCAGCTTGGGAGGGGGAGCCACGAACACTGAAGCTTTCTTT
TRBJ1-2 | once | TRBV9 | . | CASSVDPAGVDGYTF | TGTGCCAGCAGCGTAGACCCCGCAGGTGTTGATGGCTACACCTTC
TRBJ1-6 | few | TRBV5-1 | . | CASSLGQTNNSPLHF | TGCGCCAGCAGCTTGGGGCAGACTAATAATTCACCCCTCCACTTT
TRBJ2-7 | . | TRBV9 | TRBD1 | CASSEWDRDYEQYF | TGTGCCAGCAGCGAGTGGGACAGAGACTACGAGCAGTACTTC
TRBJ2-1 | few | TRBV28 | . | CASTSAGSHSSYNEQFF | TGTGCCAGCACCTCGGCGGGGTCCCACAGCTCCTACAATGAGCAGTTCTTC
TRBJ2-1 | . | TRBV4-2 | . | CASSQDLTGANEQFF | TGTGCCAGCAGCCAAGATCTCACGGGGGCCAATGAGCAGTTCTTC
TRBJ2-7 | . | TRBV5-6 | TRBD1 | CASSTGQGLYEQYF | TGTGCCAGCAGCACTGGACAGGGCTTATACGAGCAGTACTTC
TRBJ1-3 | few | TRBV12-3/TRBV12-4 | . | CASSLARNTIYF | TGTGCCAGCTCCTTGGCTCGAAACACCATATATTTT
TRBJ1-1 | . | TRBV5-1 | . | CASSPSGGVHTEAFF | TGCGCCAGCAGCCCAAGTGGGGGAGTACACACTGAAGCTTTCTTT
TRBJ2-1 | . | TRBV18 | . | CASSPQGPNYNEQFF | TGTGCCAGCTCACCACAGGGGCCCAACTACAATGAGCAGTTCTTC
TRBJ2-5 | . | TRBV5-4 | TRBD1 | CACPRDRGLGGVQETQYF | TGTGCCTGTCCACGGGACAGGGGACTAGGGGGGGTCCAAGAGACCCAGTACTTC
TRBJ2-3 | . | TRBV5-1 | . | CASSPGDHRSDTQYF | TGCGCCAGCAGCCCCGGGGACCACAGGTCAGATACGCAGTATTTT
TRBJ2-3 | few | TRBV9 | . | CASSVGPLTDTQYF | TGTGCCAGCAGCGTAGGACCCTTGACAGATACGCAGTATTTT
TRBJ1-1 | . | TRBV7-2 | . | CASSPITEAFF | TGTGCCAGCAGCCCAATCACTGAAGCTTTCTTT
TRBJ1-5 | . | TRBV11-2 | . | CASSLEGRKNQPQHF | TGTGCCAGCAGCTTAGAAGGACGCAAAAATCAGCCCCAGCATTTT
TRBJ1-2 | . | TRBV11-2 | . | CASSSFGRGSGF | .
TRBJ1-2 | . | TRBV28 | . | CASSLDNYGYTF | TGTGCCAGCAGTCTAGACAACTATGGCTACACCTTC
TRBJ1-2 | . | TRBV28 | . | CASNSGTTYYGYTF | TGTGCCAGCAATAGTGGGACTACCTACTATGGCTACACCTTC
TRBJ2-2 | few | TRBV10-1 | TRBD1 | CASSRDRENTGELFF | TGCGCCAGCAGTCGGGACAGGGAGAACACCGGGGAGCTGTTTTTT
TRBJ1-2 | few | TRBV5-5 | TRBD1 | CASSSLPDRGQGYTF | TGTGCCAGCAGCTCCCTCCCGGACAGGGGGCAAGGCTACACCTTC
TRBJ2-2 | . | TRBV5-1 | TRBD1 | CASSHGTANTGELFF | TGCGCCAGCAGCCATGGGACAGCGAACACCGGGGAGCTGTTTTTT
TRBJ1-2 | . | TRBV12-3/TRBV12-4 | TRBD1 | CASRRQGTYGYTF | TGTGCCAGCAGAAGACAGGGGACCTATGGCTACACCTTC
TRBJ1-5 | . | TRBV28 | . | CASSFSFRGQPQHF | TGTGCCAGCAGTTTTTCCTTTCGGGGTCAGCCCCAGCATTTT
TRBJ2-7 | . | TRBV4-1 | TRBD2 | CASSQEAGVPGEQYF | TGCGCCAGCAGCCAAGAGGCGGGGGTCCCCGGTGAGCAGTACTTC
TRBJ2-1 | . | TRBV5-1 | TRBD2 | CASSGGLAGAYNEQFF | TGCGCCAGCAGCGGGGGACTAGCGGGGGCCTACAATGAGCAGTTCTTC
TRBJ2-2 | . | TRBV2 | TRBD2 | CASSASGGGTGELFF | TGTGCCAGCAGTGCTAGCGGGGGAGGCACCGGGGAGCTGTTTTTT
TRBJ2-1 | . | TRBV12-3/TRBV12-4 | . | CASRTTVTEQFF | TGTGCCAGCAGGACTACAGTTACTGAGCAGTTCTTC
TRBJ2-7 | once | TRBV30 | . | CAWSVPDRSYEQYF | TGTGCCTGGAGTGTACCTGACAGGTCCTACGAGCAGTACTTC
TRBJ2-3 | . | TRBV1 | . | CTRETSGGDTQYF | TGCACCAGAGAGACTAGCGGGGGAGATACGCAGTATTTT
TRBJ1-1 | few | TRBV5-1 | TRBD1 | CASSLGQGRLVNTEAFF | TGCGCCAGCAGCTTAGGACAGGGAAGATTGGTGAACACTGAAGCTTTCTTT
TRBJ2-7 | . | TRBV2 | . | CASSEAIYGRSYEQYF | TGTGCCAGCAGTGAAGCAATCTATGGCAGGTCCTACGAGCAGTACTTC
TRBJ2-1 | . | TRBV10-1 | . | CASSESWEYNEQFF | TGCGCCAGCAGTGAGTCGTGGGAGTACAATGAGCAGTTCTTC
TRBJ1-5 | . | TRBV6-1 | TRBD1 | CASSEAQGRGIQPQHF | TGTGCCAGCAGTGAAGCGCAGGGCAGGGGGATACAGCCCCAGCATTTT
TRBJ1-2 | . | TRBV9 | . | CASSVGDLPGGYTF | TGTGCCAGCAGCGTAGGAGACCTCCCGGGTGGCTACACCTTC
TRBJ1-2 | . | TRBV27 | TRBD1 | CASSFRPGQGRYGYTF | TGTGCCAGCAGTTTCAGACCGGGACAGGGACGCTATGGCTACACCTTC
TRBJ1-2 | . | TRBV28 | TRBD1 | CASRKQGLNYGYTF | TGTGCCAGCCGAAAACAGGGGCTTAACTATGGCTACACCTTC
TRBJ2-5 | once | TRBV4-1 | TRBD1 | CASSQGDRDRPSETQYF | TGCGCCAGCAGCCAAGGGGACCGGGACAGGCCTTCGGAGACCCAGTACTTC
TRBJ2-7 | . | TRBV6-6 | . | CASSYGAGAAYEQYF | TGTGCCAGCAGTTACGGCGCAGGAGCCGCCTACGAGCAGTACTTC
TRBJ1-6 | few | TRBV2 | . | CASSEGGQGVGSPLHF | TGTGCCAGCAGTGAAGGTGGGCAGGGAGTAGGGTCACCCCTCCACTTT
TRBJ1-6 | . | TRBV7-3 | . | CASSLAGGEGSPLHF | TGTGCCAGCAGCCTCGCGGGGGGCGAAGGCTCACCCCTCCACTTT
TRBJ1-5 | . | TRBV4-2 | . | CASSQGGGNNQPQHF | TGTGCCAGCAGCCAAGGGGGAGGGAACAATCAGCCCCAGCATTTT
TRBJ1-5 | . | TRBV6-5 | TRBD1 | CASRPTGVSNQPQHF | TGTGCCAGCAGACCAACAGGGGTGAGCAATCAGCCCCAGCATTTT
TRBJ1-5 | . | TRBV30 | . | CAWSGTNQPQHF | TGTGCCTGGAGTGGGACAAATCAGCCCCAGCATTTT
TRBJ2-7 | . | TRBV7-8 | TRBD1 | CASSPRRTGVNEQYF | TGTGCCAGCAGCCCACGTCGGACAGGGGTCAACGAGCAGTACTTC
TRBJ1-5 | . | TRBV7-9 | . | CASSASDGGQPQHF | TGTGCCAGCAGCGCCTCAGATGGGGGCCAGCCCCAGCATTTT
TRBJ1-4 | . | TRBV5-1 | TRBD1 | CASSLEGGGSLSTNEKLFF | TGCGCCAGCAGCTTGGAAGGGGGCGGGTCCCTGTCAACTAATGAAAAACTGTTTTTT
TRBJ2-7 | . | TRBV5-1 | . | CASSFSPQGESYEQYF | TGCGCCAGCAGCTTTAGCCCCCAGGGAGAGTCCTACGAGCAGTACTTC
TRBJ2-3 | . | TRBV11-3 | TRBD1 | CASSRSTGFGTDTQYF | TGTGCCAGCAGCCGGTCGACAGGGTTCGGCACAGATACGCAGTATTTT